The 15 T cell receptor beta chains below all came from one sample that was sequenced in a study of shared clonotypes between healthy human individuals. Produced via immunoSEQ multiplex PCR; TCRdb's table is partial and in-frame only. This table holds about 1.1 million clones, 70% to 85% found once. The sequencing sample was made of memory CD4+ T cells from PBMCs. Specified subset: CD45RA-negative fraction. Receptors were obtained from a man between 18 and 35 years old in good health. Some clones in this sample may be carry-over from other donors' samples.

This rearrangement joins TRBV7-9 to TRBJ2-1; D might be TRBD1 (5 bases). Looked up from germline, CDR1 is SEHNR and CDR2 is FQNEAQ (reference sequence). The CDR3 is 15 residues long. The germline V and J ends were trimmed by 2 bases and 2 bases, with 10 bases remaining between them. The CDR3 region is CASSLQGITYNEQFF. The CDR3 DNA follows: TGTGCCAGCAGCTTACAGGGAATTACCTACAATGAGCAGTTCTTC.

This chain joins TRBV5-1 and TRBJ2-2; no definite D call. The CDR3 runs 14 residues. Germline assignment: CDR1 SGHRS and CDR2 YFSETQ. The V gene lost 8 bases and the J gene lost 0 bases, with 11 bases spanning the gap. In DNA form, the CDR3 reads TGCGCCAGTAGACACCCGCCGAACACCGGGGAGCTGTTTTTT. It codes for CASRHPPNTGELFF.

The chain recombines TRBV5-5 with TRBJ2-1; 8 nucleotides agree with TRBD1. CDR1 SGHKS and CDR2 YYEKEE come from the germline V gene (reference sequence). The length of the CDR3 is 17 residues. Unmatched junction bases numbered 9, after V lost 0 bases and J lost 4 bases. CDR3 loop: CASSLENDRGRYNEQFF. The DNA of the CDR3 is TGTGCCAGCAGCTTGGAGAACGACAGGGGAAGGTACAATGAGCAGTTCTTC.

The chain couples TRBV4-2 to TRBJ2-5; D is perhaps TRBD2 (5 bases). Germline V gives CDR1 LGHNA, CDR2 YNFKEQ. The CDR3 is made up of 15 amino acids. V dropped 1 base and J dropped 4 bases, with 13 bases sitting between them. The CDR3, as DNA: TGTGCCAGCAGCCAAGCGGTAGGCGGGCGAGAGACCCAGTACTTC. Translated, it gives CASSQAVGGRETQYF.

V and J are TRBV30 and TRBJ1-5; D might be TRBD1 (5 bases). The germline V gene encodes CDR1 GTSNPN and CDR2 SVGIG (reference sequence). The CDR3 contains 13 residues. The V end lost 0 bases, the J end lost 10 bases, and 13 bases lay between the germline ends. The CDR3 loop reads CAWSVFEDTPQHF. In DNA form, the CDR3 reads TGTGCCTGGAGTGTATTTGAGGACACACCCCAGCATTTT.

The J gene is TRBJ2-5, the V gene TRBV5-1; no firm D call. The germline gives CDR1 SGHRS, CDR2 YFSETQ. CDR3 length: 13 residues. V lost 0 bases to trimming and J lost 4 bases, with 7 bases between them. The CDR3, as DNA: TGCGCCAGCAGCTTGGTCCCAGGAGAGACCCAGTACTTC. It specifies CASSLVPGETQYF.

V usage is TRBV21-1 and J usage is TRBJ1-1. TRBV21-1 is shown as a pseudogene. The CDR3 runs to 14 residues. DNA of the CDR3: TGTGCCAGCAACCGAGCGACCTCGCCCACTGAAGCTTTCTTT. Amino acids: CASNRATSPTEAFF.

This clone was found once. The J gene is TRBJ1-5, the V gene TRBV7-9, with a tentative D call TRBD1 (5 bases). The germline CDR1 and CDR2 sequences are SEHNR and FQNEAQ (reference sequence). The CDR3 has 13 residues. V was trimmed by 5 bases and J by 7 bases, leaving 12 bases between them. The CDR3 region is CASSPEGWQPQHF. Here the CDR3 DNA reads TGTGCCAGCAGCCCGGAGGGGTGGCAGCCCCAGCATTTT.

Here the CDR3 DNA reads TGTGCCAGCAGTGAGTGGGACAGGTCAGCGTACACTGAAGCTTTCTTT. This translates into CASSEWDRSAYTEAFF. The chain is built from TRBV25-1 and TRBJ1-1, with 8 positions matching TRBD1. Per germline, CDR1 MGHDK and CDR2 SYGVNS. Unmatched junction bases numbered 9, after V lost 3 bases and J lost 3 bases. There are 16 residues in the CDR3. The entire variable domain, with the rest obtained from reference TRBV25-1 and TRBJ1-1, is as follows: EADIYQTPRYLVIGTGKKITLECSQTMGHDKMYWYQQDPGMELHLIHYSYGVNSTEKGDLSSESTVSRIRTEHFPLTLESARPSHTSQYLCASSEWDRSAYTEAFFGQGTRLTVV.

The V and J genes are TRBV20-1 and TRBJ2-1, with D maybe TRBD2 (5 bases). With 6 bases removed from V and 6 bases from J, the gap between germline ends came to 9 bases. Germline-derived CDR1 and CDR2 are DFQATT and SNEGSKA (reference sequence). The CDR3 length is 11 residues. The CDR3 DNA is TGCAGTGCGGCGGGCCGCAATGAGCAGTTCTTC. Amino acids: CSAAGRNEQFF.

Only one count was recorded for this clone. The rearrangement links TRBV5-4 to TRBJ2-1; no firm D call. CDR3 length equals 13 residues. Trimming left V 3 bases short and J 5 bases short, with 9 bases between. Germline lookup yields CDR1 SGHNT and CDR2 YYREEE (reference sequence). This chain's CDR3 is CASSSMGNNEQFF. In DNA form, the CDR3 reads TGTGCCAGCAGCTCGATGGGGAACAATGAGCAGTTCTTC.

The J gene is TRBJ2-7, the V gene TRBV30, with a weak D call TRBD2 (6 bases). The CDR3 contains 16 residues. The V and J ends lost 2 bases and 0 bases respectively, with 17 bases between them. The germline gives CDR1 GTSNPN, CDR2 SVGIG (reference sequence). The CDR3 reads CAWSFFGGANSYEQYF. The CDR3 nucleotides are TGTGCCTGGAGTTTTTTCGGGGGAGCTAACTCCTACGAGCAGTACTTC.

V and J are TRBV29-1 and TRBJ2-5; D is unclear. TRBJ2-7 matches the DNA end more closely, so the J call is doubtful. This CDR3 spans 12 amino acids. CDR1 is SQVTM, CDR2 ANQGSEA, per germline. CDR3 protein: CSVGWEYYEQYF. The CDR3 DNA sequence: TGCAGCGTTGGTTGGGAATACTACGAGCAGTACTTC.

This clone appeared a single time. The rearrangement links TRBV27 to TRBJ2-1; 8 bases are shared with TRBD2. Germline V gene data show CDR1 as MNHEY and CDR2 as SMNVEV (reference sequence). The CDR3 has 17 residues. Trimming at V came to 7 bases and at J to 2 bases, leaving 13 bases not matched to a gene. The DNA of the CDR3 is TGTGCCAGCACTAGTTTTACGGGGGGGGTCCCCTACAATGAGCAGTTCTTC. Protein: CASTSFTGGVPYNEQFF.

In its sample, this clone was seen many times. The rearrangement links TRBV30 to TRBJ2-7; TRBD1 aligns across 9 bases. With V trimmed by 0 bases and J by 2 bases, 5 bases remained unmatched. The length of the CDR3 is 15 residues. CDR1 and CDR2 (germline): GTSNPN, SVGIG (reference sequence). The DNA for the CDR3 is TGTGCCTGGAGTGTGGGGACAGGGAATCCCTACGAGCAGTACTTC. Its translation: CAWSVGTGNPYEQYF.